The 11 T cell receptor beta chains given below trace back to one sample, sequenced in a study of T cells expressing NK-cell markers. With the 5' RACE reads reprocessed, TCRdb shows one record per CDR3 protein and no DNA. Here the sample table reports around 140,000 distinct CDR3 sequences. Sequenced material: blood T cells: a sorted CD56 or NKG2C T cell subset, CD4+ or CD8+ T cells, or bulk PBMC T cells (not recorded which). The source of these receptors is a man between 18 and 35 years old in good health.

The chain employs TRBV2 and TRBJ2-1; TCRdb's D call, TRBD1, is unchecked because there is no DNA. This CDR3 region has 17 residues. CDR1 and CDR2 from the germline V gene are SNHLY and FYNNEI. The CDR3 loop reads CASSEAQGGTGDNEQFF.

The chain combines TRBV3-1 with TRBJ2-1; the TCRdb call, TRBD2, lacks DNA for checking. The CDR3 covers 16 residues. CDR1 and CDR2 from the germline V gene are LGHDT and YNNKEL (reference sequence). The CDR3 region is CASSPGSGSAYNEQFF.

The chain employs TRBV9 and TRBJ2-5. The CDR3 extends over 14 amino acids. The germline V gene encodes CDR1 SGDLS and CDR2 YYNGEE. This CDR3 reads CASSDYGGGETQYF.

The chain recombines TRBV15 with TRBJ2-1; as DNA is missing, the TRBD2 call by TCRdb cannot be tested. The CDR3 sequence is 16 residues long. CDR1 and CDR2 (germline): LNHNV, YYDKDF (reference sequence). CDR3: CATSRDPAGVNNEQFF.

The chain is built from TRBV5-4 and TRBJ2-6. This CDR3 is built from 18 residues. CDR1 is SGHNT, CDR2 YYREEE, per germline (reference sequence). The CDR3 protein is CASSLTVAPISGANVLTF.

The rearrangement uses TRBV29-1 and TRBJ2-2; TCRdb picks TRBD1, but there is no DNA to check that call. CDR1 is SQVTM and CDR2 is ANQGSEA in the germline V gene. The CDR3 extends over 12 amino acids. CDR3: CSVEDNGPVLFF.

V gene TRBV11-3 combines with J gene TRBJ2-2; TCRdb lists TRBD2, though no DNA is available to test this call. CDR3 size: 15 residues. Germline V CDR1 and CDR2: SGHNT, YENEEA. CDR3 in amino acids: CASSPLVMGTGELFF.

The genes are TRBV6-2 or TRBV6-3 and TRBJ1-6. The CDR3 is 12 residues long. Germline lookup yields CDR1 MNHEY and CDR2 SVGEGT. The CDR3 loop reads CASSAELSPLHF.

This chain links TRBV2 with TRBJ2-3. The CDR3 is made up of 15 amino acids. Germline CDR1 SNHLY, CDR2 FYNNEI. The CDR3 protein is CASSDVSGSTDTQYF.

The V gene is TRBV6-2 or TRBV6-3, the J gene TRBJ2-1; TCRdb's D call of TRBD2 is untestable without DNA. The CDR3 is 15 amino acids. CDR1 MNHEY and CDR2 SVGEGT come from the germline V gene. The CDR3 protein is CASSSIGTSAVEQFF.

The rearrangement uses TRBV21-1 and TRBJ1-2; TCRdb indicates TRBD1, and absent DNA this call remains unverified. TRBV21-1 is a pseudogene. This CDR3 comprises 14 residues. CDR3 protein: CASSKGQGAKGYTF.